A selection of T cell receptor beta chains follows, all from one sample in a study of blood T cells in healthy people across ages. TCRdb fed the 5' RACE reads into MiXCR, producing one record per CDR3 protein. Of roughly 680,000 distinct CDR3 sequences in the sample, 45% to 50% were seen once. The sequenced sample consisted of blood. These receptor sequences come from a woman in her sixties in good health. The CDR3 runs from the conserved cysteine through the conserved F or W. Each record gives: J gene, D gene, V gene, clone size, CDR3 protein, CDR3 DNA. A D gene is named only where the DNA matches it firmly. Some rows mark clone size as missing; the rest say once, few, many or name a class of expanded clone.

TRBJ2-3,.,TRBV25-1,.,CVSSDPGRSTDTRYF,TGTGTCAGCAGTGACCCCGGGCGAAGCACAGATACGCGGTATTTT
TRBJ2-5,.,TRBV4-3,.,CASSHYLSQVGEQYF,TGCGCCAGCAGCCATTACCTCTCACAGGTCGGAGAGCAGTACTTC
TRBJ2-5,TRBD2,TRBV4-2,.,CASSLQRDSYAQYF,TGTGCCAGCAGCCTTCAGCGGGACTCCTACGCGCAGTACTTC
TRBJ2-4,TRBD1,TRBV7-9,few,CASSLGLGQGEAQYF,TGTGCCAGCAGCTTAGGCCTCGGACAGGGCGAAGCCCAGTACTTC
TRBJ2-3,TRBD2,TRBV6-2/TRBV6-3,.,CASSSASGRKTDTQYF,TGTGCCAGCAGTTCGGCTAGCGGGAGAAAGACAGATACGCAGTATTTT
TRBJ2-7,TRBD2,TRBV7-2,once,CASSPTSGIPYEQYF,TGTGCCAGCAGCCCTACTAGCGGGATCCCCTACGAGCAGTACTTC
TRBJ2-6,TRBD1,TRBV28,few,CASSPPGQGSGANVLTF,TGTGCCAGCAGTCCTCCGGGACAGGGCTCTGGGGCCAACGTCCTGACTTTC
TRBJ2-7,TRBD1,TRBV20-1,.,CSARGPGQGAYEQYF,TGCAGTGCTAGAGGGCCGGGACAGGGCGCCTACGAGCAGTACTTC
TRBJ2-5,TRBD2,TRBV7-2,.,CASSLAGTSGRRETQYF,TGTGCCAGCAGCTTAGCCGGGACTAGCGGGAGGAGGGAGACCCAGTACTTC
TRBJ1-5,.,TRBV12-3/TRBV12-4,.,CASSPGAKRPQHF,TGTGCCAGCAGTCCAGGGGCCAAGCGGCCCCAGCATTTT
TRBJ1-5,.,TRBV7-9,.,CASSLDSGSGQPQHF,TGTGCCAGCAGCTTAGATTCCGGGTCAGGCCAGCCCCAGCATTTT
TRBJ2-1,.,TRBV12-3/TRBV12-4,few,CASSSTVGGRAYNEQFF,TGTGCCAGCAGTTCCACGGTCGGGGGTCGGGCCTACAATGAGCAGTTCTTC
TRBJ2-3,.,TRBV3-1,once,CASSQRRALSTDTQYF,TGTGCCAGCAGCCAGAGGCGGGCGCTTAGCACAGATACGCAGTATTTT
TRBJ2-7,TRBD2,TRBV12-3/TRBV12-4,.,CASSLGLAYYEQYF,TGTGCCAGCAGTTTAGGACTAGCATATTACGAGCAGTACTTC
TRBJ1-2,.,TRBV12-3/TRBV12-4,few,CASSLVSNYGYTF,TGTGCCAGCAGTTTAGTTTCAAATTATGGCTACACCTTC
TRBJ1-1,.,TRBV29-1,few,CSVGGDVRAFF,TGCAGCGTTGGGGGGGACGTCCGGGCTTTCTTT
TRBJ2-1,.,TRBV20-1,.,CSATRQKHLANEQFF,TGCAGTGCTACGAGACAAAAGCACCTAGCTAATGAGCAGTTCTTC
TRBJ1-1,.,TRBV9,many,CASSVGQVRGDEAFF,TGTGCCAGCAGCGTAGGTCAGGTCCGGGGCGATGAAGCTTTCTTT
TRBJ1-2,.,TRBV5-6,.,CASSTDFGDYGYTF,TGTGCCAGCAGCACCGACTTTGGCGACTATGGCTACACCTTC
TRBJ2-7,.,TRBV11-2,.,CASSTDRPYEQYF,TGTGCCAGCAGCACCGACAGACCCTACGAGCAGTACTTC
TRBJ2-4,.,TRBV20-1,once,CSARLDYKSKNIQYF,TGCAGTGCTAGGTTGGATTATAAATCCAAAAACATTCAGTACTTC
TRBJ2-7,TRBD2,TRBV29-1,.,CSVLLAGSYEQYF,TGCAGCGTCCTACTAGCGGGTTCCTACGAGCAGTACTTC
TRBJ1-1,.,TRBV29-1,.,CSPRTHPESEAFF,TGCAGCCCCCGAACCCACCCAGAATCTGAAGCTTTCTTT
TRBJ2-1,TRBD2,TRBV28,few,CASTSLAASSYNEQFF,TGTGCCAGCACCTCTCTAGCGGCAAGCTCCTACAATGAGCAGTTCTTC
TRBJ2-6,.,TRBV5-1,.,CASSFMGYAANVLTF,TGCGCCAGCAGCTTTATGGGTTATGCGGCCAACGTCCTGACTTTC
TRBJ2-7,.,TRBV10-3,.,CAISRDGNYEQYF,TGTGCCATCAGCCGCGACGGAAACTACGAGCAGTACTTC
TRBJ2-7,TRBD2,TRBV7-2,.,CASSLGLAGGRRYNEQYF,TGTGCCAGCAGCTTAGGGCTAGCGGGAGGGCGAAGGTACAATGAGCAGTACTTC
TRBJ2-7,.,TRBV11-1,.,CASSPGAPVRYEQYF,TGTGCCAGCAGCCCGGGGGCACCTGTCCGCTACGAGCAGTACTTC
TRBJ1-1,TRBD1,TRBV10-3,few,CAIRRTGRNEAFF,TGTGCCATCAGACGGACAGGGAGGAATGAAGCTTTCTTT
TRBJ2-7,.,TRBV4-1,few,CASSQPGRYNEQYF,TGCGCCAGCAGCCAACCGGGCCGCTACAATGAGCAGTACTTC
TRBJ2-7,TRBD1,TRBV20-1,.,CSAQITGQGSEQYF,TGCAGTGCGCAGATTACGGGACAGGGTAGCGAGCAGTACTTC
TRBJ2-7,.,TRBV20-1,.,CSAPQIADPYNEQYF,TGCAGTGCCCCGCAAATTGCGGACCCCTACAATGAGCAGTACTTC
TRBJ1-1,.,TRBV4-2,.,CTSSQDWNGLNTEAFF,TGTACCAGCAGCCAAGACTGGAACGGGCTTAACACTGAAGCTTTCTTT
TRBJ2-7,.,TRBV15,few,CATSSHSDGPYEQYF,TGTGCCACCAGCAGTCACTCGGACGGTCCCTACGAGCAGTACTTC
TRBJ2-1,.,TRBV6-1,few,CASSEGGKSYNEQFF,TGTGCCAGCAGTGAAGGCGGGAAGTCCTACAATGAGCAGTTCTTC
TRBJ2-3,.,TRBV28,.,CASSSATGTQYF,TGTGCCAGCAGTTCCGCGACAGGCACGCAGTATTTT
TRBJ2-3,TRBD1,TRBV9,.,CASSVGTGGATDTQYF,TGTGCCAGCAGCGTAGGTACAGGGGGCGCAACAGATACGCAGTATTTT
TRBJ1-4,TRBD1,TRBV20-1,.,CSARDRGQGTDEKLFF,TGCAGTGCTAGAGATCGGGGACAGGGGACGGATGAGAAACTGTTTTTT
TRBJ2-7,.,TRBV28,.,CASSLVSVGSSYEQYF,TGTGCCAGCAGTTTAGTGTCCGTTGGGAGCTCCTACGAGCAGTACTTC
TRBJ2-7,.,TRBV20-1,few,CSAFQGWNEQYF,TGCAGTGCTTTCCAGGGGTGGAACGAGCAGTACTTC